A single sample gave rise to the 24 T cell receptor beta chains below, sequenced in a study of blood T cell repertoires in COVID-19. Generated by immunoSEQ multiplex PCR, the TCRdb table keeps only in-frame clones and is missing some. The data show about 360,000 clones, 86% seen once. Sequenced: peripheral blood. All receptors come from a woman in her fifties or sixties with COVID-19, enrolled during active disease.

This sequence joins TRBV10-3 and TRBJ2-2; 8 bases align to TRBD2. CDR3 length: 16 amino acids. V lost 3 bases to trimming and J lost 1 base; unmatched junction nucleotides: 4. Germline CDR1 ENHRY, CDR2 SYGVKD. CDR3 loop: CAISDSAGGNTGELFF. The CDR3 DNA reads TGTGCCATCAGTGATTCCGCGGGGGGGAACACCGGGGAGCTGTTTTTT.

The chain employs TRBV19 and TRBJ2-3; 9 bases are shared with TRBD2. The germline V gene has CDR1 LNHDA and CDR2 SQIVND (reference sequence). The CDR3 runs to 16 residues. V was pared by 5 bases and J by 0 bases, with 6 bases of the junction left unmatched. The CDR3 bases are TGTGCCAGTAGTCTAGCGGGGTATCCTAGCACAGATACGCAGTATTTT. This sequence encodes CASSLAGYPSTDTQYF.

This clone was recorded once. The chain links TRBV2 to TRBJ2-7; unclear D gene. The CDR3 length is 15 residues. Trimming stripped 1 base from V and 6 bases from J, with 16 bases between. Germline V CDR1 and CDR2: SNHLY, FYNNEI. Written as DNA, the CDR3 is TGTGCCAGCAGTGAAGGCGTGACACCAGAGCCCGAGCAGTACTTC. It encodes CASSEGVTPEPEQYF.

V gene TRBV3-1 (or the pseudogene TRBV3-2) combines with J gene TRBJ2-1; TRBD1 is a possible D gene (5 bases). This CDR3 has 17 residues. V was clipped by 0 bases and J by 4 bases, with 16 bases between them. Per the germline V gene, CDR1 is LGHDT and CDR2 is YNNKEL (reference sequence). The CDR3 loop reads CASSQDRGRTLYNEQFF. DNA of the CDR3: TGTGCCAGCAGCCAAGATAGGGGAAGGACGCTTTACAATGAGCAGTTCTTC.

This chain connects TRBV19 to TRBJ2-3, with TRBD1 matching over 7 bases. After removal of 9 bases from V and 8 bases from J, the junction contained 8 bases not matched to a gene. CDR1 is LNHDA and CDR2 is SQIVND in the germline V gene (reference sequence). CDR3 length: 12 amino acids. CDR3: CASTSGGATQYF. Here the CDR3 DNA reads TGTGCCAGCACTTCAGGGGGAGCTACGCAGTATTTT.

Of note for this clone: Other nucleotide sequences in the sample specify the same CDR3. The rearrangement joins TRBV9 to TRBJ2-7; TRBD2 aligns across 11 bases. V was pared by 4 bases and J by 1 base, with 4 bases of the junction left unmatched. Germline-derived CDR1 and CDR2 are SGDLS and YYNGEE. The CDR3 sequence is 15 residues long. Written as DNA, the CDR3 is TGTGCCAGCAGCTTTGGGACTAGCGGATCCTACGAGCAGTACTTC. This gives the protein CASSFGTSGSYEQYF.

The chain is built from TRBV29-1 and TRBJ1-2; D not resolved. Between the trimmed V and J ends, which lost 6 bases and 8 bases, there was a span of 16 bases. The germline V gene has CDR1 SQVTM and CDR2 ANQGSEA. This CDR3 has 12 amino acids. In nucleotides, the CDR3 is TGCAGCGTCAACCCAGAGGGTAGCGGCTACACCTTC. Translation: CSVNPEGSGYTF.

This clone has just a few counts. This rearrangement joins TRBV6-6 to TRBJ1-5; D perhaps matches TRBD1 (6 bases). Per germline, CDR1 MNHNY and CDR2 SVGAGI (reference sequence). V dropped 5 bases and J dropped 5 bases, with 13 bases sitting between them. The CDR3 length is 14 residues. In nucleotides, the CDR3 is TGTGCCAGCAGTCAAACATCAGGGGATCAGCCCCAGCATTTT. The encoded protein is CASSQTSGDQPQHF.

The chain employs TRBV5-1 and TRBJ1-1, with no clear D. Germline-derived CDR1 and CDR2 are SGHRS and YFSETQ. V lost 0 bases to trimming and J lost 3 bases, with 9 bases between them. The CDR3 runs 14 residues. CDR3 sequence: CASSLAGLDTEAFF. As DNA, the CDR3 is TGCGCCAGCAGCTTGGCGGGGTTGGACACTGAAGCTTTCTTT. Combining the CDR3 with reference TRBV5-1 and TRBJ1-1 gives the whole variable domain KAGVTQTPRYLIKTRGQQVTLSCSPISGHRSVSWYQQTPGQGLQFLFEYFSETQRNKGNFPGRFSGRQFSNSRSEMNVSTLELGDSALYLCASSLAGLDTEAFFGQGTRLTVV.

This chain joins TRBV19 and TRBJ2-6; a weak D match, TRBD2 (7 bases). Trimming shortened V by 7 bases and J by 3 bases, and 19 bases separated the two germline ends. Germline-derived CDR1 and CDR2 are LNHDA and SQIVND (reference sequence). The CDR3 sequence is 17 residues long. The CDR3 region is CASTIGRGALGANVLTF. The CDR3 DNA reads TGTGCCAGTACTATTGGTCGGGGGGCGCTTGGGGCCAACGTCCTGACTTTC.

This clone was seen repeatedly, ten times or more. The V and J genes are TRBV11-1 and TRBJ1-2; possibly TRBD1 for D (6 bases). CDR1 is SGHAT and CDR2 is FQDESV in the germline V gene (reference sequence). Between the trimmed V and J ends, which lost 5 bases and 4 bases, there was a span of 11 bases. The CDR3 has 13 residues. The CDR3 here is CASSPQGPYGYTF. The DNA for the CDR3 is TGTGCCAGCAGCCCCCAGGGGCCCTATGGCTACACCTTC.

The chain couples TRBV10-2 to TRBJ1-6, with D possibly TRBD1 on 5 matching bases. This CDR3 spans 14 amino acids. CDR1 WSHSY and CDR2 SAAADI come from the germline V gene. V was clipped by 0 bases and J by 10 bases, with 10 bases between them. In DNA, the CDR3 is TGCGCCAGCAGTGAGTCGATCGGGGGATCACCCCTCCACTTT. Amino acid sequence: CASSESIGGSPLHF.

The chain has TRBV19 and TRBJ1-2; D call uncertain. Germline CDR1 and CDR2: LNHDA and SQIVND (reference sequence). The CDR3 is made up of 14 amino acids. Deletions cut 5 bases from V and 4 bases from J, with 14 bases between. Here the CDR3 DNA reads TGTGCCAGTAGTGAGGAGACGGTCGTCTATGGCTACACCTTC. Its translation is CASSEETVVYGYTF.

This clone was observed a single time. The rearrangement joins TRBV9 to TRBJ2-7; D is possibly TRBD1 (6 bases). Trimming stripped 2 bases from V and 7 bases from J, with 13 bases between. Germline lookup yields CDR1 SGDLS and CDR2 YYNGEE. This CDR3 is 13 amino acids long. CDR3 loop: CASSVRATGEQYF. In DNA form, the CDR3 reads TGTGCCAGCAGCGTCCGGGCTACAGGGGAGCAGTACTTC.

This clone was seen a few times. This chain links TRBV7-7 with TRBJ2-5; 7 bases are shared with TRBD2. Per germline, CDR1 SSHAT and CDR2 FNYEAQ (reference sequence). This CDR3 is 18 amino acids long. V dropped 0 bases and J dropped 1; count of bases not matched to a gene: 11. CDR3 sequence: CASSLAVGGGLFQETQYF. As DNA, the CDR3 is TGTGCCAGCAGCTTAGCGGTTGGCGGGGGTCTGTTCCAAGAGACCCAGTACTTC. The whole variable domain, filled in from reference TRBV7-7 and TRBJ2-5, reads GAGVSQSPRYKVTKRGQDVTLRCDPISSHATLYWYQQALGQGPEFLTYFNYEAQPDKSGLPSDRFSAERPEGSISTLTIQRTEQRDSAMYRCASSLAVGGGLFQETQYFGPGTRLLVL.

The chain carries TRBV11-2 and TRBJ2-7; tentatively, D is TRBD1 (6 bases). The CDR3 runs to 16 residues. Germline V gives CDR1 SGHAT, CDR2 FQNNGV. The V and J ends lost 4 bases and 0 bases respectively, with 16 bases between them. For the CDR3, the DNA is TGTGCCAGCAGCTCTCCCACGACAGGCTTCTCCTACGAGCAGTACTTC. Protein product: CASSSPTTGFSYEQYF.

The chain is built from TRBV6-5 and TRBJ2-5, with D possibly being TRBD2 (7 bases). The CDR3 has 15 amino acids. Germline V gene data show CDR1 as MNHEY and CDR2 as SVGAGI. V was pared by 5 bases and J by 5 bases, with 18 bases between. The CDR3 bases are TGTGCCAGCAGTCCCCAAGGGGGGGTAGAGGAGACCCAGTACTTC. Amino acids: CASSPQGGVEETQYF.

This clone showed up just a few times. The chain carries TRBV4-1 and TRBJ1-5, with D perhaps TRBD1 (6 bases). Germline CDR1 is MGHRA and CDR2 is YSYEKL. The CDR3 sequence is 13 residues long. Trimming cost V 4 bases and J 8 bases, with 12 bases left between them. The CDR3 region is CASSLGHLEPQHF. CDR3 bases: TGCGCCAGCAGCCTGGGACACCTGGAGCCCCAGCATTTT.

This clone has just a few counts. The CDR3 sequence is CASSYGGELTYEQYF. Here the CDR3 DNA reads TGTGCCAGCAGTTACGGGGGGGAGTTAACCTACGAGCAGTACTTC. The chain couples TRBV6-2 or TRBV6-3 to TRBJ2-7; the match to TRBD2 covers 7 bases. With V trimmed by 2 bases and J by 2 bases, 6 bases remained unmatched. The germline V gene has CDR1 MNHEY and CDR2 SVGEGT. The CDR3 sequence is 15 residues long.

The chain recombines TRBV5-6 with TRBJ2-5; TRBD1 agrees at 7 bases. The CDR3 has 16 amino acids. V was pared by 0 bases and J by 4 bases, with 9 bases of the junction left unmatched. Per germline, CDR1 SGHDT and CDR2 YYEEEE. CDR3 in amino acids: CASSLVRGPFVETQYF. The CDR3, as DNA: TGTGCCAGCAGCTTGGTGAGGGGGCCCTTTGTAGAGACCCAGTACTTC.

The genes are TRBV10-3 and TRBJ2-7; TRBD2 matches at 8 bases. This CDR3 comprises 15 residues. CDR1 ENHRY and CDR2 SYGVKD come from the germline V gene. With 3 bases clipped from V and 0 bases from J, the junction kept 4 bases outside the gene matches. CDR3 sequence: CAISEVRGGSYEQYF. The CDR3 nucleotides are TGTGCCATCAGTGAAGTCCGGGGGGGCTCCTACGAGCAGTACTTC.

The rearrangement links TRBV30 to TRBJ2-5; D remains ambiguous. The germline V gene has CDR1 GTSNPN and CDR2 SVGIG (reference sequence). The V gene lost 3 bases and the J gene lost 1 base, with 6 bases spanning the gap. This CDR3 comprises 12 residues. CDR3 region: CAWSESQETQYF. CDR3 nucleotides: TGTGCCTGGAGCGAGTCCCAAGAGACCCAGTACTTC.

The chain joins TRBV23-1 to TRBJ2-7; D is possibly TRBD1 (5 bases). TRBV23-1 is sorted into the ORF group, with uncertain function. Trimming removed 0 bases at V and 0 bases at J, with 15 bases between. The CDR3 spans 17 residues. DNA of the CDR3: TGCGCCAGCAGTCAATCAACTGGACAACCCAGCTCCTACGAGCAGTACTTC. It is translated as CASSQSTGQPSSYEQYF.

The V call is TRBV11-3, the J call TRBJ2-3; tentatively, D is TRBD1 (5 bases). CDR3 length: 18 residues. CDR1 is SGHNT, CDR2 YENEEA, per germline. Trimming cost V 3 bases and J 6 bases, with 25 bases left between them. The CDR3 coding sequence is TGTGCCAGCAGCTTTAGGCAGGGAATTGGATCACACAGTGATACGCAGTATTTT. Amino acids: CASSFRQGIGSHSDTQYF.